Listed below are T cell receptor beta chains from one sample, sequenced in a study of graft-versus-host responses after intestinal transplantation. What these receptors recognize is not known. TCRdb's copy holds only in-frame clones and misses some; the assay was immunoSEQ multiplex PCR. The profile shows roughly 110,000 clones, approximately 90% of them singletons. This material consisted of unstimulated CD4+ T cells sorted from spleen or lymph node cells, taken before transplant. The receptors here all came from a human donor who was the organ donor for an intestinal transplant. CDR3s include the opening cysteine and the closing phenylalanine or tryptophan. A D gene is named only where the DNA matches it firmly. Some rows mark clone size as missing; the rest say once, few, many or name a class of expanded clone.

NA	TRBV6-1	TRBJ1-5	NA	TGTGCCAGCAGTGGTGGGATAACGGGTCAGCCCCAGCATTTT	CASSGGITGQPQHF
once	TRBV5-6	TRBJ2-3	NA	TGTGCCAGCATCCTATTTGGGGTCGGGGTGACAGATACGCAGTATTTT	CASILFGVGVTDTQYF
NA	TRBV5-1	TRBJ1-3	TRBD1	TGCGCCAGCAGCGGCTGGGGACAGGGTCTCTCTGGAAACACCATATATTTT	CASSGWGQGLSGNTIYF
NA	TRBV9	TRBJ2-1	TRBD1	TGTGCCAGCAGCGCACAGACAGGGAGCTATGAGCAGTTCTTC	CASSAQTGSYEQFF
few	TRBV7-2	TRBJ1-5	TRBD1	TGTGCCAGCAGCTTAGGTTCAGGGGGGGGGCGCAATCAGCCCCAGCATTTT	CASSLGSGGGRNQPQHF
NA	TRBV5-1	TRBJ2-1	TRBD2	TGCGCCAGCAGCTTGGGGACTAGCGGCTCCTACAATGAGCAGTTCTTC	CASSLGTSGSYNEQFF
NA	TRBV2	TRBJ1-3	NA	TGTGCCAGGAGCGAACGTCGGGGAGCTGGAAACACCATATATTTT	CARSERRGAGNTIYF
NA	TRBV27	TRBJ1-5	NA	TGTGCCAGCAGCCCCTGGGCAGGGCAGGGACAGCCCCAGCATTTT	CASSPWAGQGQPQHF
NA	TRBV4-1	TRBJ1-5	TRBD1	TGCGCCAGCAGCCAAGCCTGGGGACAGGGGAGCGATCAGCCCCAGCATTTT	CASSQAWGQGSDQPQHF
few	TRBV19	TRBJ2-7	NA	TGTGCCAGTAGTGACAGGACCTCGACCTACGAGCAGTACTTC	CASSDRTSTYEQYF
NA	TRBV30	TRBJ2-2	TRBD1	TGTGCCTGGAGGGCAGGGGGCACCGGGGAGCTGTTTTTT	CAWRAGGTGELFF
NA	TRBV5-1	TRBJ2-7	TRBD2	TGCGCCAGCACTTTGGGTCCCGAAGCGGGGGTCTACGAGCAGTACTTC	CASTLGPEAGVYEQYF
NA	TRBV4-2	TRBJ2-7	TRBD2	TGTGCCAGCAGCCAACCCTCGAGGGGACGGGAGGTCTCCTACGAGCAGTACTTC	CASSQPSRGREVSYEQYF
NA	TRBV18	TRBJ2-7	NA	TGTGCCAGCTCACCCCCCCTGATACAGGGCTCGTCCGAGCAGTACTTC	CASSPPLIQGSSEQYF
NA	TRBV9	TRBJ1-1	NA	TGTGCCAGCAGCGTAGCCCAGGGGATGCTGAACACTGAAGCTTTCTTT	CASSVAQGMLNTEAFF
once	TRBV6-5	TRBJ2-1	NA	TGTGCCAGCAGTTACTCTGGCGTAGCTCCCAACAATGAGCAGTTCTTC	CASSYSGVAPNNEQFF
NA	TRBV5-6	TRBJ1-6	NA	TGTGCCAGCAGCTTTGACCCCGACGCCAATTCACCCCTCCACTTT	CASSFDPDANSPLHF
NA	TRBV7-2	TRBJ1-4	NA	TGTGCCAGCAGCTTATTCCCCACAGAGACTAATGAAAAACTGTTTTTT	CASSLFPTETNEKLFF
NA	TRBV25-1	TRBJ2-7	NA	TGTGCCAGCAGTGAATACCCGGCAGCCACCTACGAGCAGTACTTC	CASSEYPAATYEQYF
NA	TRBV5-5	TRBJ2-7	TRBD2	TGTGCCAGCAGCCGACACGTGACTAGCGGGAGGGCCGGCTCCTACGAGCAGTACTTC	CASSRHVTSGRAGSYEQYF
NA	TRBV9	TRBJ1-3	NA	TGTGCCAGCAGCGACCGGATGGGGGGAAACACCATATATTTT	CASSDRMGGNTIYF
NA	TRBV29-1	TRBJ1-1	NA	TGCAGCGTTGAAAGGGCCCGAAACACTGAAGCTTTCTTT	CSVERARNTEAFF
once	TRBV29-1	TRBJ1-2	NA	TGCAGCGTTGGTAACCAGGGGTATGGCTACACCTTC	CSVGNQGYGYTF
NA	TRBV18	TRBJ1-1	NA	TGTGCCAGCTCACCGTCATCGGCCAATAAGGAAGCTTTCTTT	CASSPSSANKEAFF
NA	TRBV9	TRBJ2-5	NA	TGTGCCAGGCAGTGCGGGACCCAGTACTTC	CARQCGTQYF
NA	TRBV6-5	TRBJ1-6	NA	TGTGCCAGCAGTTACATGTCTTCCTATTCACCCCTCCACTTT	CASSYMSSYSPLHF
few	TRBV11-2	TRBJ2-3	TRBD1	TGTGCCAGCAGCTTAGAGGGCAGGGGGAGCACAGATACGCAGTATTTT	CASSLEGRGSTDTQYF
NA	TRBV7-2	TRBJ1-6	NA	TGTGCCAGCAGCTTAGAGCCAGATTCACCCCTCCACTTT	CASSLEPDSPLHF
NA	TRBV7-2	TRBJ1-5	TRBD1	TGTGCCAGCAGCTCCCACAGGGGGCGCAATCAGCCCCAGCATTTT	CASSSHRGRNQPQHF
NA	TRBV11-2	TRBJ2-3	TRBD2	TGTGCCAGCAGCTTAGATGTCCTAGCGGGAAATACGCAGTATTTT	CASSLDVLAGNTQYF
NA	TRBV19	TRBJ1-1	NA	TGTGCCAGTAGTATCATGCGCAGAAGCACTGAAGCTTTCTTT	CASSIMRRSTEAFF
NA	TRBV5-1	TRBJ1-6	NA	TGCGCCAGCAGCTTGGACGACAGGAATAATTCACCCCTCCACTTT	CASSLDDRNNSPLHF
NA	TRBV27	TRBJ2-1	NA	TGTGCCAGCAGTCCTAGCAGAAACTCCTACAATGAGCAGTTCTTC	CASSPSRNSYNEQFF
NA	TRBV6-4	TRBJ2-1	TRBD2	TGTGCCAGCTCCATTGGCGGGAGTATGAATGAGCAGTTCTTC	CASSIGGSMNEQFF
NA	TRBV11-2	TRBJ2-7	NA	TGTGCCAGCAGCTTAGATCTAAGGGACGAGCAGTACTTC	CASSLDLRDEQYF
NA	TRBV6-5	TRBJ2-3	NA	TGTGCCAGCAGGACCGGGGGAGATACGCAGTATTTT	CASRTGGDTQYF
NA	TRBV10-1	TRBJ2-2	NA	TGCGCCAGCAGTGCACACAGGTCCGCGAACACCGGGGAGCTGTTTTTT	CASSAHRSANTGELFF
NA	TRBV7-6	TRBJ2-1	NA	TGTGCCAGCAGCCAAGACAGAAATAATGAGCAGCTCTTC	CASSQDRNNEQLF
NA	TRBV9	TRBJ2-7	TRBD1	TGTGCCAGCAGCGTTATAAGGACAGGCGGAACCTACGAGCAGTACTTC	CASSVIRTGGTYEQYF
NA	TRBV6-5	TRBJ2-2	TRBD2	TGTGCCAGCAGGGATGCGGGGGGGCGAAGCGGGGAGCTGTTTTTT	CASRDAGGRSGELFF
NA	TRBV7-2	TRBJ2-1	TRBD2	TGTGCCAGCAGCCTCGGGACTAGCGGGAGAAGCTATGAGCAGTTCTTC	CASSLGTSGRSYEQFF
NA	TRBV7-9	TRBJ1-2	NA	TGTGCCAGCAGCTTTGAGGGCTATGGCTACACCTTC	CASSFEGYGYTF
few	TRBV2	TRBJ2-2	NA	TGTGCCAGCAGGAGCGTACAGGGAGGCTCTGGGGAGCTGTTTTTT	CASRSVQGGSGELFF
NA	TRBV10-2	TRBJ2-1	TRBD2	TGCGCCAGCAACGGGAGGGACAATAAGCAGTTCTTC	CASNGRDNKQFF
NA	TRBV5-1	TRBJ2-7	NA	TGCGCCAGCAGCTTGGACAGAACCTACGAGCAGTACTTC	CASSLDRTYEQYF
few	TRBV7-2	TRBJ2-6	NA	TGTGCCAGCAGCCTGGGACCCCGCAACGTCCTGACTTTC	CASSLGPRNVLTF
NA	TRBV12-5	TRBJ1-1	NA	TGTGCTAGTGGTGGTACAGGGTGGGGCACTGAAGCTTTCTTT	CASGGTGWGTEAFF
NA	TRBV5-6	TRBJ2-7	TRBD1	TGTGCCAGCAGCCGGGACAGGGCCTACGAGCAGTACTTC	CASSRDRAYEQYF
NA	TRBV18	TRBJ2-2	TRBD1	TGTGCCAGCGGACAGGGGGGAACCGGGGAGCTGTTTTTT	CASGQGGTGELFF
NA	TRBV6-1	TRBJ1-6	TRBD1	TGTGCCAGCAGTGGGTTGGACAGGGGGCCGACTTCACCCCTCCACTTT	CASSGLDRGPTSPLHF
NA	TRBV15	TRBJ1-4	NA	TGTGCCACCGGGAAAGGCCTACAGGGTGAAAAACTGTTTTTT	CATGKGLQGEKLFF
NA	TRBV19	TRBJ1-2	NA	TGTGCCAGTACCCGGGAAGAAACCGACTATGGCTACACCTTC	CASTREETDYGYTF
few	TRBV5-1	TRBJ2-7	NA	TGCGCCAGCAGCCCCAGTGGCGAGGACGTCTACGAGCAGTACTTC	CASSPSGEDVYEQYF